A single T cell receptor (beta chain) is shown here with its context. The antigen remains unidentified. From CD4+ cells came CD45RA+ naive and CD45RA-negative memory subsets. Trimming cost V 5 bases and J 5 bases; bases outside gene matches: 5. The CDR3 contains 14 residues. Per the germline V gene, CDR1 is MDHEN and CDR2 is SYDVKM. The test was conducted at deep level. Profiling relied on immunoSEQ multiplex PCR, and the TCRdb table lists in-frame clones only, not all of them. The sample has hundreds of thousands of clones, less than 85% seen once. The sample belongs to a study of shared clonotypes between healthy human individuals. Findings of the study overall: The rarefaction results pointed to incomplete sorted-subset sequencing despite large depth. The represented genetic and exposure-history diversity was limited by the small number of donors.

V usage is TRBV28 and J usage is TRBJ2-5, with 10 bases that match TRBD1. The sequencing input was memory CD4+ T cells sorted from blood. Subset noted: CD45RA-negative fraction. The sequence was obtained from a woman in her twenties or thirties in good health. The CDR3: CASSPGTGVETQYF. The CDR3 DNA is TGTGCCAGCAGTCCCGGGACAGGGGTTGAGACCCAGTACTTC.